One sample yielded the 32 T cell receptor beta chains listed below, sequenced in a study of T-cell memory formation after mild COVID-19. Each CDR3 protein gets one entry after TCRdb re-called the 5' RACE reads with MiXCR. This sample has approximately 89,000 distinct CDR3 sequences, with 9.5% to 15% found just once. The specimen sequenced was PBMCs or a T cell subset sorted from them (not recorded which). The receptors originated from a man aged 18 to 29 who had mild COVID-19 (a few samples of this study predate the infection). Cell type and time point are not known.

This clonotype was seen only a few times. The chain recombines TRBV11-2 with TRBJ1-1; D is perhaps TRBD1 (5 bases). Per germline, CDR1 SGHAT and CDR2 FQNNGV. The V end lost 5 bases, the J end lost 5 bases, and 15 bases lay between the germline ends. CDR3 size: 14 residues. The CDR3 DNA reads TGTGCCAGCAGCCGTTTGGGGGAGGGGACTGAAGCTTTCTTT. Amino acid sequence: CASSRLGEGTEAFF.

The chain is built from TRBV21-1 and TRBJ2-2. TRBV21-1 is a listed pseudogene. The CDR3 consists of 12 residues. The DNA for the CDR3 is TGTGCCAGCAGCAAGGACACCGGGGAGCTGTTTTTT. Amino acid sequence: CASSKDTGELFF.

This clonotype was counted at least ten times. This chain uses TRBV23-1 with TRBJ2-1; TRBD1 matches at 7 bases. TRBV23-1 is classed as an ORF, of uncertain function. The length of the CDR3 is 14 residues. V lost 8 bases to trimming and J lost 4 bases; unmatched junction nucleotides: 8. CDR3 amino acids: CASPGTALYNEQFF. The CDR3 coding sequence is TGCGCCAGCCCCGGGACAGCTTTATACAATGAGCAGTTCTTC.

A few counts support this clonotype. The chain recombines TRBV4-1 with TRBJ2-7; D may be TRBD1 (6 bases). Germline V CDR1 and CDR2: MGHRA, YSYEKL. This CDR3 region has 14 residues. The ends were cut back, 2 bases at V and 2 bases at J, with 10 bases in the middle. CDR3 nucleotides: TGCGCCAGCAGCCAAAAGGCAGGGGCCTACGAGCAGTACGTC. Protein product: CASSQKAGAYEQYV.

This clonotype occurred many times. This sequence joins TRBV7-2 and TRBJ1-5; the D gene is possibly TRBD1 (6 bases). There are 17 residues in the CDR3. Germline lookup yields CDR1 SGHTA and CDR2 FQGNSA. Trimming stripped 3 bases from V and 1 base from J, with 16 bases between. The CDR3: CASSLWHSGQSNQPQHF. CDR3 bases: TGTGCCAGCAGCTTGTGGCACTCGGGACAAAGCAATCAGCCCCAGCATTTT.

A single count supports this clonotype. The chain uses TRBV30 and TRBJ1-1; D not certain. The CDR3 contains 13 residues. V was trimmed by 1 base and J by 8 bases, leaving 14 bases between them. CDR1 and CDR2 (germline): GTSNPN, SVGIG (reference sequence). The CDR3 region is CAWSALLREEAFF. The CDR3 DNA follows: TGTGCCTGGAGTGCGCTGTTGAGGGAAGAAGCTTTCTTT.

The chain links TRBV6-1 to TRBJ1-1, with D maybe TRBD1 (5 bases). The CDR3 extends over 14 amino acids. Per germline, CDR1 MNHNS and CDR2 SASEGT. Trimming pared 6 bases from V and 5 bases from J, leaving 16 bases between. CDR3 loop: CASSQPGLGTEAFF. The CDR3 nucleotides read TGTGCCAGCAGCCAACCAGGGTTGGGGACTGAAGCTTTCTTT.

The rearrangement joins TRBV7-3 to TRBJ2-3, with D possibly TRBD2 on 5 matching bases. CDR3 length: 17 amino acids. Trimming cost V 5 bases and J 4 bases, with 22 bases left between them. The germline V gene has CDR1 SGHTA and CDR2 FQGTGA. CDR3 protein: CASSPPGPGMGSDTQYF. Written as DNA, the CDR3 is TGTGCCAGCAGCCCTCCTGGTCCGGGGATGGGGTCAGATACGCAGTATTTT.

The CDR3 DNA reads TGCGCCAGCAGCCAAGAGAGTTCAGTACTAGCGGGCTACGAGCAGTACTTC. As protein: CASSQESSVLAGYEQYF. The chain links TRBV4-1 to TRBJ2-7, with 9 bases aligning to TRBD2. The CDR3 covers 17 residues. V dropped 0 bases and J dropped 3; count of bases not matched to a gene: 9. Germline lookup yields CDR1 MGHRA and CDR2 YSYEKL.

CDR3 bases: TGCAGTGCTAATGACAGGGGGCCGAGCTCCTACAATGAGCAGTTCTTC. Translated, it gives CSANDRGPSSYNEQFF. The rearrangement uses TRBV20-1 and TRBJ2-1; 10 bases align to TRBD1. Per the germline V gene, CDR1 is DFQATT and CDR2 is SNEGSKA (reference sequence). The trim removed 4 bases at V and 0 bases at J, leaving 6 bases unmatched. The length of the CDR3 is 16 residues.

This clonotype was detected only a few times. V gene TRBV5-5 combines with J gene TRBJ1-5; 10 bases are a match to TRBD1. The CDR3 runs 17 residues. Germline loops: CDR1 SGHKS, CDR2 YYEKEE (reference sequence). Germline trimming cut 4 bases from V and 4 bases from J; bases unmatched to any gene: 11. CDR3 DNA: TGTGCCAGCAGCCCGGGACAGGGGCCGAGGACAAATCAGCCCCAGCATTTT. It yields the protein CASSPGQGPRTNQPQHF.

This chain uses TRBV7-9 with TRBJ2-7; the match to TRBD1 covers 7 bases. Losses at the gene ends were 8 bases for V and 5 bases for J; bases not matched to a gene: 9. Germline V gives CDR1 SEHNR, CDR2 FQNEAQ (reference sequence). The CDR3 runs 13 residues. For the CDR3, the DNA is TGTGCCAGCTCCGGGACAGAGAGTGACGAGCAGTACTTC. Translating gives CASSGTESDEQYF.

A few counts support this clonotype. This chain's CDR3 is CASSLSEGFPYEQYF. Written as DNA, the CDR3 is TGTGCCAGCAGTTTATCGGAGGGATTCCCCTACGAGCAGTACTTC. V usage is TRBV27 and J usage is TRBJ2-7; TRBD2 is a possible D gene (6 bases). Germline-derived CDR1 and CDR2 are MNHEY and SMNVEV (reference sequence). CDR3 length: 15 amino acids. V gave up 0 bases and J gave up 2 bases, with 11 bases separating them.

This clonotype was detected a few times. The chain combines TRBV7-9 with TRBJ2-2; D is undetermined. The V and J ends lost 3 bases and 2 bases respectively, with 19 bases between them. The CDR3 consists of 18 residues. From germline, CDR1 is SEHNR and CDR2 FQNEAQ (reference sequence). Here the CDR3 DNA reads TGTGCCAGCAGCTTCGGCAGCCCCGGAACGATAAACACCGGGGAGCTGTTTTTT. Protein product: CASSFGSPGTINTGELFF.

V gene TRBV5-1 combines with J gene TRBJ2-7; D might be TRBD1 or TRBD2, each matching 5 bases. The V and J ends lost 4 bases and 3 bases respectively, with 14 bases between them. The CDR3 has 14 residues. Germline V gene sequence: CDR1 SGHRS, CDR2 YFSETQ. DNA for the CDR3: TGCGCCAGCAGCCCTGGGACGCAAGGCTACGAGCAGTACTTC. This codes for CASSPGTQGYEQYF.

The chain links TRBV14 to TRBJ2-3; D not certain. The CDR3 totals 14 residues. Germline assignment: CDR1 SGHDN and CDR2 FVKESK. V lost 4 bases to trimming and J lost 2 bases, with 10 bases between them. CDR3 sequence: CASSLRTHTDTQYF. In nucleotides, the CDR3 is TGTGCCAGCAGCCTGCGTACCCACACAGATACGCAGTATTTT.

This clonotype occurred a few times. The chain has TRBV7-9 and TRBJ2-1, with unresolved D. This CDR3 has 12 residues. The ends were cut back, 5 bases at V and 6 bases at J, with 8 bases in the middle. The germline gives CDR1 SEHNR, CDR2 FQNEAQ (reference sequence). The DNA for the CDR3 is TGTGCCAGCAGCCAGACGTTCAATGAGCAGTTCTTC. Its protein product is CASSQTFNEQFF.

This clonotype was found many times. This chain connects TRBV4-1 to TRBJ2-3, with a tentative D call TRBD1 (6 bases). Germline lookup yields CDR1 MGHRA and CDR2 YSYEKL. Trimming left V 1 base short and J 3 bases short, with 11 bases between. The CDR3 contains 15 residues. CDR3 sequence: CASSQVSQGTDTQYF. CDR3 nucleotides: TGCGCCAGCAGCCAAGTGTCACAGGGAACAGATACGCAGTATTTT.

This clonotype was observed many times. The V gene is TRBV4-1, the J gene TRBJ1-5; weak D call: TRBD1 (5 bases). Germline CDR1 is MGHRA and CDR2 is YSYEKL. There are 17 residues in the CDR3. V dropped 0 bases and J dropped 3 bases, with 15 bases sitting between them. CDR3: CASSQEEWGLPNQPQHF. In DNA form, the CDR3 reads TGCGCCAGCAGCCAAGAGGAATGGGGACTTCCCAATCAGCCCCAGCATTTT.

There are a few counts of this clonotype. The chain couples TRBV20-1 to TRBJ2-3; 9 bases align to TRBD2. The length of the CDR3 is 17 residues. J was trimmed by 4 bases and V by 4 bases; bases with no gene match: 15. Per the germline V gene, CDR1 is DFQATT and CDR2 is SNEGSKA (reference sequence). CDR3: CSAKPPGGTSLPDTQYF. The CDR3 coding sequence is TGCAGTGCTAAGCCCCCCGGGGGGACTAGCTTGCCAGATACGCAGTATTTT.

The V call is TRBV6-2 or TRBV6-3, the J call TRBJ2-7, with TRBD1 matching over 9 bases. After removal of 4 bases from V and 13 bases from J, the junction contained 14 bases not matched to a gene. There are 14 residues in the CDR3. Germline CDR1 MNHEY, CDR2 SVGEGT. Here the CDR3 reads CASSWRLGTGMLYF. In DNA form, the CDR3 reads TGTGCCAGCAGTTGGAGATTGGGGACAGGGATGCTTTACTTC.

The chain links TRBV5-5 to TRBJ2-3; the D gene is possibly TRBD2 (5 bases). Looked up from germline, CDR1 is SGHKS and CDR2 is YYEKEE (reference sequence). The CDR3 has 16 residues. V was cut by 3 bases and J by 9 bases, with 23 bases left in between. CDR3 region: CASSSEQAVRDGTQYF. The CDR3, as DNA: TGTGCCAGCAGCTCTGAGCAGGCCGTCCGGGATGGCACGCAGTATTTT.

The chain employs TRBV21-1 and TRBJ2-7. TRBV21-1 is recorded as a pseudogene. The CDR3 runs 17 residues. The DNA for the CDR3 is TGTGCCAGCAGCAAAGAACAGTCAGGACAGGATCCCTACGAGCAGTACGTC. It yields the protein CASSKEQSGQDPYEQYV.

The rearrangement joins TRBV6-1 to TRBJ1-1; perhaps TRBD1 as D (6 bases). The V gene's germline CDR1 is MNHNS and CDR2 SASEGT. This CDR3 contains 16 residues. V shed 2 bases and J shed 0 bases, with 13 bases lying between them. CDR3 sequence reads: CASSEMKGGLNTEAFF. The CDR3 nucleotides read TGTGCCAGCAGTGAAATGAAGGGGGGATTGAACACTGAAGCTTTCTTT.

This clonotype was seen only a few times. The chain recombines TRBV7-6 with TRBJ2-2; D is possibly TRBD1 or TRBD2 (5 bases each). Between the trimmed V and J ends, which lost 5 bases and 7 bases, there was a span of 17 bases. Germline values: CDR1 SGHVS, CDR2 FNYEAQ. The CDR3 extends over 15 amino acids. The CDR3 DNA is TGTGCCAGCAGCGGGAGAGGCAGGGATTTCGGGGAGCTGTTTTTT. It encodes CASSGRGRDFGELFF.

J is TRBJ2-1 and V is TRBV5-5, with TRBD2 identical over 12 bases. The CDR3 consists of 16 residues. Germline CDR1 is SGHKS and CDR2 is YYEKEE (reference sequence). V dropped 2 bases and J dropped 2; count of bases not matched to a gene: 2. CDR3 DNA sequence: TGTGCCAGCAGCTTAGGACTAGCGGGGACCTACAATGAGCAGTTCTTC. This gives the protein CASSLGLAGTYNEQFF.

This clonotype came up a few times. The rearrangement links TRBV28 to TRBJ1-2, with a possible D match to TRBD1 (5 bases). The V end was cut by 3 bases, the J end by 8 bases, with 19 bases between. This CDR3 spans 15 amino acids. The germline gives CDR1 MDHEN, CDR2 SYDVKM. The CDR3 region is CASSLTQGGSVGYTF. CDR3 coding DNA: TGTGCCAGCAGTTTGACCCAGGGCGGTTCGGTAGGCTACACCTTC.

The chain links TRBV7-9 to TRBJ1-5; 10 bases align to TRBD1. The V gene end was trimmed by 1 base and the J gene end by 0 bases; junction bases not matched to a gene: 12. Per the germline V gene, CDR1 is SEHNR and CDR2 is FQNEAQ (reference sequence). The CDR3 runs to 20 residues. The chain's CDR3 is CASSLVRSGTGEYSNQPQHF. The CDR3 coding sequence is TGTGCCAGCAGCTTAGTTCGGTCCGGGACAGGGGAGTATAGCAATCAGCCCCAGCATTTT.

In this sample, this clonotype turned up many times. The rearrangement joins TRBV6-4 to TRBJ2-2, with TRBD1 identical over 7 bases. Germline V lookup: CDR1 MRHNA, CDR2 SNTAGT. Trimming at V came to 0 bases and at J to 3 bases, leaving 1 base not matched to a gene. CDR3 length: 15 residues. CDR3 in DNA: TGTGCCAGCAGTGACTCGGACAGGCACACCGGGGAGCTGTTTTTT. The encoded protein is CASSDSDRHTGELFF.

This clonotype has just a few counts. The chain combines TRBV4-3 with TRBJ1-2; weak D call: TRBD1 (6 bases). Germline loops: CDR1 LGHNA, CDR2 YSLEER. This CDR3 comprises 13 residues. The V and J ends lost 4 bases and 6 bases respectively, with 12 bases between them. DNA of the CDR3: TGCGCCAGCAGCCTCCGACAGGCCGATGGCTACACCTTC. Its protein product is CASSLRQADGYTF.

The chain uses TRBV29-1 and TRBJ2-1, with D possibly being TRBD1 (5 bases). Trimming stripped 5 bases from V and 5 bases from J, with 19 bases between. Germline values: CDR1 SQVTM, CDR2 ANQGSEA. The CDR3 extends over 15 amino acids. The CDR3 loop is CSVLRELRSDNEQFF. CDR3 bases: TGCAGCGTTCTCAGGGAATTAAGGTCGGACAATGAGCAGTTCTTC.

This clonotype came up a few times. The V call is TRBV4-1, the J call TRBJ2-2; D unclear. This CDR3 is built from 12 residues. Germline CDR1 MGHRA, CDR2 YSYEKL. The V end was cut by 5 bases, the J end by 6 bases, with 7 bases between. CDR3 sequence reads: CASSTNAGELFF. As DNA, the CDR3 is TGCGCCAGCAGCACTAACGCCGGGGAGCTGTTTTTT.